Shown below are 32 T cell receptor beta chains from a single sample sequenced in a study of chemoradiotherapy in HPV16-positive cancers. This table comes from immunoSEQ multiplex PCR, and its TCRdb copy is limited to in-frame clones, with some not included. This sample carries about 68,000 clones, almost 90% of them seen once, and the ten largest clones take around 3.8%. Here the sequenced sample was blood, taken from a patient who underwent chemoradiotherapy. These receptors were collected from a human donor with HPV-associated anogenital cancer.

This clone showed up just a few times. The V call is TRBV19, the J call TRBJ2-1; 16 positions match TRBD2. This CDR3 spans 16 amino acids. The trim removed 5 bases at V and 10 bases at J, leaving 8 bases unmatched. Germline CDR1 and CDR2: LNHDA and SQIVND (reference sequence). In nucleotides, the CDR3 is TGTGCCAGTAGTCTTATAGGGACTAGCGGGAGGGGGGAGCAGTTCTTC. Its translation: CASSLIGTSGRGEQFF.

This chain connects TRBV29-1 to TRBJ1-2; perhaps TRBD1 as D (5 bases). This CDR3 comprises 13 residues. Trimming stripped 1 base from V and 6 bases from J, with 12 bases between. Germline CDR1 reads SQVTM; CDR2 reads ANQGSEA. The CDR3: CSVEGGLPDGYTF. The CDR3 DNA reads TGCAGCGTTGAAGGGGGCCTTCCTGATGGCTACACCTTC.

The chain uses TRBV30 and TRBJ2-3; D possibly corresponds to TRBD2 (7 bases). Germline V gives CDR1 GTSNPN, CDR2 SVGIG (reference sequence). The V gene lost 3 bases and the J gene lost 3 bases, with 13 bases spanning the gap. This CDR3 is 14 amino acids long. The CDR3: CAWSEEGGTDTQYF. The CDR3 region has the DNA TGTGCCTGGAGCGAGGAGGGGGGGACAGATACGCAGTATTTT.

This clone was counted a single time. The rearrangement uses TRBV11-2 and TRBJ2-3; 9 bases are a match to TRBD2. Germline values: CDR1 SGHAT, CDR2 FQNNGV. CDR3 size: 16 residues. V lost 5 bases, J lost 0 bases, and 6 bases stayed unmatched. CDR3 coding DNA: TGTGCCAGCAGCGCACGGACTAGCGTGAGCACAGATACGCAGTATTTT. It yields the protein CASSARTSVSTDTQYF.

This chain uses TRBV18 with TRBJ2-2, with TRBD1 matching 8 bases. V lost 3 bases and J lost 6; bases outside the gene matches: 6. The CDR3 covers 15 residues. Germline loops: CDR1 KGHSH, CDR2 LQKENI. CDR3: CASSPRQGQAGELFF. CDR3 nucleotides: TGTGCCAGCTCACCTCGACAGGGGCAAGCCGGGGAGCTGTTTTTT.

This clone was observed a handful of times. The J gene is TRBJ1-6, the V gene TRBV2; no definite D call. Germline V CDR1 and CDR2: SNHLY, FYNNEI. V lost 2 bases and J 9 bases, leaving 8 bases between the germline ends. There are 13 residues in the CDR3. For the CDR3, the DNA is TGTGCCAGCAGTGAATATGAGGGTTCACCCCTCCACTTT. Amino acid sequence: CASSEYEGSPLHF.

The table lists this clone with a count of one. This chain joins TRBV18 and TRBJ1-1; D gene uncertain. Germline V gene data show CDR1 as KGHSH and CDR2 as LQKENI. Trimming removed 5 bases from V and 1 base from J, with 8 bases in between. This CDR3 has 13 residues. The CDR3 loop is CASSTTENTEAFF. The CDR3 coding sequence is TGTGCCAGCTCAACGACTGAGAACACTGAAGCTTTCTTT.

This chain connects TRBV30 to TRBJ2-4, with TRBD2 matching over 7 bases. J was trimmed by 8 bases and V by 2 bases; bases with no gene match: 9. CDR3 size: 14 residues. Germline V gene data show CDR1 as GTSNPN and CDR2 as SVGIG (reference sequence). As DNA, the CDR3 is TGTGCCTGGAGTAGAGCGGGGACGGGGGACATTCAGTACTTC. This translates into CAWSRAGTGDIQYF.

The V call is TRBV5-6, the J call TRBJ1-2, with 7 bases identical to TRBD1. With 0 bases clipped from V and 2 bases from J, the junction kept 4 bases outside the gene matches. Germline CDR1 is SGHDT and CDR2 is YYEEEE. CDR3 length: 15 residues. CDR3 amino acids: CASSLAAGQNYGYTF. The CDR3 DNA reads TGTGCCAGCAGCTTGGCAGCGGGACAGAACTATGGCTACACCTTC.

In this sample, this clone turned up once. This chain uses TRBV30 with TRBJ1-5; the D gene is possibly TRBD1 (6 bases). V shed 5 bases and J shed 3 bases, with 8 bases lying between them. Germline assignment: CDR1 GTSNPN and CDR2 SVGIG (reference sequence). The length of the CDR3 is 12 residues. The CDR3 loop reads CAWGTPNQPQHF. The CDR3 nucleotides are TGTGCCTGGGGGACACCCAATCAGCCCCAGCATTTT.

The rearrangement links TRBV27 to TRBJ2-7, with D possibly TRBD1 on 5 matching bases. The CDR3 extends over 14 amino acids. The germline V gene encodes CDR1 MNHEY and CDR2 SMNVEV (reference sequence). The ends were cut back, 0 bases at V and 3 bases at J, with 9 bases in the middle. CDR3 sequence: CASSLSVRDYEQYF. CDR3 nucleotides: TGTGCCAGCAGTTTATCAGTCAGGGACTACGAGCAGTACTTC.

About this clone itself: An end of the junction differs from the germline gene, which may be a read error. J is TRBJ2-5 and V is TRBV30; weak D call: TRBD1 (6 bases). This CDR3 comprises 12 residues. Germline V lookup: CDR1 GTSNPN, CDR2 SVGIG (reference sequence). The CDR3 nucleotides read TGTGCCTGGAGTGTAGACAGGCACGGGATAGACTTC. Translation gives CAWSVDRHGIDF. The whole variable domain, filled in from reference TRBV30 and TRBJ2-5, reads SQTIHQWPATLVQPVGSPLSLECTVEGTSNPNLYWYRQAAGRGLQLLFYSVGIGQISSEVPQNLSASRPQDRQFILSSKKLLLSDSGFYLCAWSVDRHGIDFGPGTRLLVL.

The V call is TRBV5-1, the J call TRBJ1-2; 7 bases line up with TRBD1. Germline CDR1 is SGHRS and CDR2 is YFSETQ. There are 15 residues in the CDR3. With V trimmed by 3 bases and J by 6 bases, 11 bases remained unmatched. In nucleotides, the CDR3 is TGCGCCAGCAGCTCCTCGCGACAGGGCATCGATGGCTACACCTTC. Its translation is CASSSSRQGIDGYTF.

This clone has a handful of counts. This chain links TRBV6-6 with TRBJ1-6; D is unclear. This CDR3 is built from 15 residues. The germline V gene has CDR1 MNHNY and CDR2 SVGAGI (reference sequence). Trimming removed 2 bases at V and 4 bases at J, with 9 bases between. Here the CDR3 reads CASSYASSYNSPLHF. DNA for the CDR3: TGTGCCAGCAGTTACGCGTCCTCATATAATTCACCCCTCCACTTT.

The chain links TRBV6-5 to TRBJ1-2; D uncertain. V was shortened by 7 bases and J by 4 bases, with 13 bases between the two germline ends. Germline lookup yields CDR1 MNHEY and CDR2 SVGAGI. This CDR3 spans 13 amino acids. The CDR3 DNA reads as TGTGCCAGCACTAAGGATGAGGCCTATGGCTACACCTTC. Encoded protein: CASTKDEAYGYTF.

This sequence joins TRBV27 and TRBJ2-1; D uncertain. Germline V gives CDR1 MNHEY, CDR2 SMNVEV (reference sequence). This CDR3 comprises 13 residues. Trimming shortened V by 0 bases and J by 6 bases, and 6 bases separated the two germline ends. The CDR3: CASSLSLFNEQFF. The CDR3 DNA is TGTGCCAGCAGTTTATCGCTCTTCAATGAGCAGTTCTTC.

This rearrangement joins TRBV7-2 to TRBJ1-2; 9 nucleotides align to TRBD1. Germline V lookup: CDR1 SGHTA, CDR2 FQGNSA. This CDR3 contains 17 residues. The junction had 16 bases not matched to a gene; V was cut back by 5 bases and J by 6 bases. CDR3 loop: CASSPVAPTGGEHGYTF. In DNA, the CDR3 is TGTGCCAGCAGCCCTGTAGCACCGACAGGGGGTGAGCATGGCTACACCTTC.

This clone came up once. The chain is built from TRBV14 and TRBJ1-1; tentative D call: TRBD1 (6 bases). The germline CDR1 and CDR2 sequences are SGHDN and FVKESK. This CDR3 has 12 amino acids. The ends were cut back, 2 bases at V and 7 bases at J, with 8 bases in the middle. The CDR3 DNA is TGTGCCAGCAGCCAAACAGGGAATGAAGCTTTCTTT. Translating gives CASSQTGNEAFF.

The sample holds one count of this clone. V gene TRBV10-3 combines with J gene TRBJ2-1; D is undetermined. Trimming took off 10 bases at V and 0 bases at J, with 16 bases between the two ends. The V gene's germline CDR1 is ENHRY and CDR2 SYGVKD. This CDR3 region has 15 residues. CDR3 residues: CATNRIRSSYNEQFF. The CDR3 DNA is TGTGCCACCAACCGTATCAGAAGCTCCTACAATGAGCAGTTCTTC.

The chain links TRBV7-9 to TRBJ2-2; 7 positions match TRBD2. J lost 7 bases, V lost 5 bases, and 10 bases had no gene match. The germline CDR1 and CDR2 sequences are SEHNR and FQNEAQ (reference sequence). This CDR3 has 15 amino acids. The chain's CDR3 is CASSQGLPVGGELFF. CDR3 coding DNA: TGTGCCAGCAGCCAGGGACTACCCGTGGGCGGGGAGCTGTTTTTT.

A single count supports this clone. The CDR3 region is CASSDSRGAKNIQYF. The CDR3, as DNA: TGTGCCAGCAGTGACTCGAGGGGAGCCAAAAACATTCAGTACTTC. The chain recombines TRBV6-4 with TRBJ2-4; D may match TRBD1 or TRBD2 (5 bases each). V lost 0 bases and J lost 0, with 6 bases in between. CDR3 length equals 15 residues. Germline V gene lookup returns CDR1 MRHNA and CDR2 SNTAGT.

The chain uses TRBV6-6 and TRBJ2-7; no clear D gene. Trimming removed 6 bases from V and 0 bases from J, with 9 bases in between. This CDR3 spans 13 amino acids. Germline CDR1 MNHNY, CDR2 SVGAGI (reference sequence). CDR3 protein: CASRSMDSYEQYF. As DNA, the CDR3 is TGTGCCAGCAGAAGCATGGACTCCTACGAGCAGTACTTC.

This clone appeared a few times. The chain combines TRBV18 with TRBJ1-2; the match to TRBD1 covers 7 bases. Germline V gives CDR1 KGHSH, CDR2 LQKENI. This CDR3 is 14 amino acids long. J was trimmed by 4 bases and V by 2 bases; bases with no gene match: 4. CDR3 protein: CASSPGTELYGYTF. The CDR3 region has the DNA TGTGCCAGCTCACCAGGGACAGAGCTCTATGGCTACACCTTC.

The chain employs TRBV29-1 and TRBJ1-1; no clear D gene. This CDR3 is 11 amino acids long. Germline CDR1 is SQVTM and CDR2 is ANQGSEA. The V end was cut by 0 bases, the J end by 4 bases, with 3 bases between. DNA of the CDR3: TGCAGCGTTGAAGAGGGCACTGAAGCTTTCTTT. As protein: CSVEEGTEAFF.

V usage is TRBV4-2 and J usage is TRBJ2-7, with 8 bases fitting TRBD2. From germline, CDR1 is LGHNA and CDR2 YNFKEQ. The CDR3 covers 13 residues. With V trimmed by 5 bases and J by 5 bases, 5 bases remained unmatched. The chain's CDR3 is CASSTAGDHEQYF. Here the CDR3 DNA reads TGTGCCAGCAGCACAGCGGGAGACCACGAGCAGTACTTC.

This clone was counted a single time. This chain connects TRBV5-1 to TRBJ1-4; 7 bases line up with TRBD1. Germline V lookup: CDR1 SGHRS, CDR2 YFSETQ. CDR3 length equals 14 residues. The J segment lost 6 bases and the V segment lost 2 bases, leaving 4 bases of the junction unmatched. As DNA, the CDR3 is TGCGCCAGCAGCTTTCGCCAGGGGGATGAAAAACTGTTTTTT. This sequence encodes CASSFRQGDEKLFF. The variable domain in full, completed from reference TRBV5-1 and TRBJ1-4, reads KAGVTQTPRYLIKTRGQQVTLSCSPISGHRSVSWYQQTPGQGLQFLFEYFSETQRNKGNFPGRFSGRQFSNSRSEMNVSTLELGDSALYLCASSFRQGDEKLFFGSGTQLSVL.

The V gene is TRBV4-1, the J gene TRBJ2-7, with D unclear. Germline CDR1 and CDR2: MGHRA and YSYEKL. Trimming took off 0 bases at V and 3 bases at J, with 6 bases between the two ends. The CDR3 contains 13 residues. CDR3 DNA: TGCGCCAGCAGCCAAGATCACTACTACGAGCAGTACTTC. Translating gives CASSQDHYYEQYF.

The DNA for the CDR3 is TGTGCCAGCAGTTACTCGGACAGAACTTCTAATGGCTACACCTTC. The encoded protein is CASSYSDRTSNGYTF. The chain uses TRBV6-5 and TRBJ1-2; tentative D call: TRBD1 (6 bases). Germline V lookup: CDR1 MNHEY, CDR2 SVGAGI. V was trimmed by 0 bases and J by 6 bases, leaving 14 bases between them. The CDR3 length is 15 residues.

The table lists this clone with a few counts. The chain carries TRBV6-1 and TRBJ1-5; D unresolved. The germline gives CDR1 MNHNS, CDR2 SASEGT. V lost 6 bases to trimming and J lost 4 bases, with 13 bases between them. The CDR3 loop spans 14 amino acids. The CDR3 sequence: CASRAPIKNQPQHF. DNA for the CDR3: TGTGCCAGCAGGGCTCCGATAAAGAATCAGCCCCAGCATTTT.

This chain connects TRBV18 to TRBJ2-5; no reliable D call. Germline V gene sequence: CDR1 KGHSH, CDR2 LQKENI. The CDR3 consists of 13 residues. The ends were cut back, 4 bases at V and 2 bases at J, with 8 bases in the middle. CDR3 amino acids: CASSLRMQETQYF. Written as DNA, the CDR3 is TGTGCCAGCTCACTTCGTATGCAAGAGACCCAGTACTTC.

The V call is TRBV9, the J call TRBJ2-1, with TRBD1 as a possible D gene (5 bases). The ends were cut back, 0 bases at V and 10 bases at J, with 5 bases in the middle. The CDR3 length is 11 residues. Germline CDR1 reads SGDLS; CDR2 reads YYNGEE. The CDR3 sequence is CASSVEGEQFF. The CDR3 DNA follows: TGTGCCAGCAGCGTAGAGGGGGAGCAGTTCTTC.

CDR3 sequence reads: CASSSLGGGTDTQYF. CDR3 in DNA: TGTGCCAGCAGCTCCCTCGGGGGAGGCACAGATACGCAGTATTTT. V and J are TRBV11-2 and TRBJ2-3, with D perhaps TRBD2 (6 bases). This CDR3 spans 15 amino acids. Between the trimmed V and J ends, which lost 4 bases and 1 base, there was a span of 12 bases. Looked up from germline, CDR1 is SGHAT and CDR2 is FQNNGV.